This is a list of T cell receptor beta chains from one sample in a study of shared clonotypes between healthy human individuals. Clones were read by immunoSEQ multiplex PCR, and TCRdb kept only the in-frame ones, dropping some. The table includes millions of clones, 85% to 95% detected once. Input material: naive CD8+ T cells sorted from blood. All receptors derive from a man between 18 and 35 years old in good health. CDR3s include the opening cysteine and the closing phenylalanine or tryptophan. D genes are given only for firm matches. Clone size, where shown, is once, few, many, or a class for clones that have expanded.

clone size	D gene	V gene	J gene	CDR3 DNA	CDR3 protein
.	.	TRBV6-1	TRBJ2-4	TGTGCCAGCGGAGAGATGGGACTTACCCTACAGTACTTC	CASGEMGLTLQYF
.	.	TRBV7-9	TRBJ1-2	TGTGCCAGCAGCGAGGGGACGGTTAACTATGGCTACACCTTC	CASSEGTVNYGYTF
.	TRBD1	TRBV27	TRBJ2-1	TGTGCCAGCAGTTGGGCAGGGGGCTACGATGAGCAGTTCTTC	CASSWAGGYDEQFF
.	TRBD2	TRBV6-5	TRBJ2-7	TGTGCCAGCAGTTACTCGGCCCTAGCGGGAGTATACGAGCAGTACTTC	CASSYSALAGVYEQYF
.	.	TRBV6-1	TRBJ2-3	TGTGCCAGCAGTGAAACCGGGGCATGGGGCTATACGCAGTATTTT	CASSETGAWGYTQYF
.	.	TRBV30	TRBJ1-4	TGTGCCTGGAGTGCAAAAATCACAACTAATGAAAAACTGTTTTTT	CAWSAKITTNEKLFF
.	.	TRBV7-9	TRBJ1-1	TGTGCCAGCAGCTTAGAACCGGTGGAGGACACTGAAGCTTTCTTT	CASSLEPVEDTEAFF
.	.	TRBV15	TRBJ2-7	TGTGCCACCAGCAGAGATGTGGGGGCCGAGCAGTACTTC	CATSRDVGAEQYF
.	.	TRBV15	TRBJ1-2	TGTGCCACCAGCAGAGGACCGAGCTACACCTTC	CATSRGPSYTF
.	.	TRBV2	TRBJ2-1	TGTGCCAGCAGTGGGCAGGGTGCCTACAATGAGCAGTTCTTC	CASSGQGAYNEQFF
.	.	TRBV28	TRBJ1-1	TGTGCCAGCAGTGGCGCCGGGACACTGAACACTGAAGCTTTCTTT	CASSGAGTLNTEAFF
.	TRBD1	TRBV6-5	TRBJ2-1	TGTGCCAGCCGCAGGGGGATTAGCTCCTACAATGAGCAGTTCTTC	CASRRGISSYNEQFF
.	.	TRBV18	TRBJ2-7	TGTGCCAGCTCACCACCGGAGGACCACGAGCAGTACTTC	CASSPPEDHEQYF
.	.	TRBV6-1	TRBJ1-4	TGTGCCAGCAGCGCCCCCAAAGGAACTAATGAAAAACTGTTTTTT	CASSAPKGTNEKLFF
.	.	TRBV7-9	TRBJ1-1	TGTGCCAGCAGCTTGGAGGGGCGGCCTGAAGCTTTCTTT	CASSLEGRPEAFF
.	TRBD1	TRBV27	TRBJ2-7	TGTGCCAGCACCTCCGGGACAGGGGGCAACGAGCAGTACTTC	CASTSGTGGNEQYF
once	.	TRBV4-1	TRBJ1-1	TGCGCCAGCAGCCACAAGGGGATTGGCACTGAAGCTTTCTTT	CASSHKGIGTEAFF
.	TRBD1	TRBV15	TRBJ1-2	TGTGCCACCAGCAGAGATGGGGGACAGTACTATGGCTACACCTTC	CATSRDGGQYYGYTF
.	TRBD2	TRBV5-6	TRBJ2-5	TGTGCCAGCAGCCCCCGGACTAGCGGGAGCCAAGAGACCCAGTACTTC	CASSPRTSGSQETQYF
.	.	TRBV27	TRBJ1-4	TGTGCCAGCAGTCCCCGGGGGGTGAATGAAAAACTGTTTTTT	CASSPRGVNEKLFF
once	.	TRBV9	TRBJ2-3	TGTGCCAGCAGAGAAGGGACCTCAGATACGCAGTATTTT	CASREGTSDTQYF
.	.	TRBV5-4	TRBJ1-1	TGTGCCAGCAGCTTGGCCCCCCTCGACACTGAAGCTTTCTTT	CASSLAPLDTEAFF
.	.	TRBV28	TRBJ1-5	TGTGCCAGCAGTTTATCTATCCGCACCGGCGGTCAGCCCCAGCATTTT	CASSLSIRTGGQPQHF
.	TRBD1	TRBV7-9	TRBJ2-5	TGTGCCAGCCGGGACAGGGCTGAGACCCAGTACTTC	CASRDRAETQYF
.	TRBD2	TRBV7-2	TRBJ2-3	TGTGCCAGCAGCTTAGCGCTACTAGCGGGCTACGAAGGAGATACGCAGTATTTT	CASSLALLAGYEGDTQYF
.	.	TRBV19	TRBJ2-7	TGTGCCAGTAGTGCTAGCGCTTACTACGAGCAGTACTTC	CASSASAYYEQYF
.	.	TRBV4-3	TRBJ1-3	TGCGCCAGCAGCCAAGATCGGACGGAAGGAAACACCATATATTTT	CASSQDRTEGNTIYF
.	.	TRBV5-4	TRBJ1-1	TGTGCCAGCAGCTTGGAACAGAAGATGAACACTGAAGCTTTCTTT	CASSLEQKMNTEAFF
.	.	TRBV6-5	TRBJ1-5	TGTGCCAGCAGTTACTCGGGGGATCAGCCCCAGCATTTT	CASSYSGDQPQHF
.	TRBD2	TRBV6-6	TRBJ2-1	TGTGCCAGCAGTTACTCGACTAGCGGAGCAAACGAGCAGTTCTTC	CASSYSTSGANEQFF
.	.	TRBV7-9	TRBJ2-1	TGTGCCAGCAGCTTAACTGGGATTGGGGACAATGAGCAGTTCTTC	CASSLTGIGDNEQFF
.	.	TRBV5-6	TRBJ2-3	TGTGCCAGCAGCGGGCACAGGGACGATACGCAGTATTTT	CASSGHRDDTQYF
once	.	TRBV4-3	TRBJ2-2	TGCGCCAGCAGCCAAGATTCTGAGGGAGCGGAGGACACCGGGGAGCTGTTTTTT	CASSQDSEGAEDTGELFF
.	.	TRBV9	TRBJ1-2	TGTGCCAGCAGCGTAGCAACAGACTATGGCTACACCTTC	CASSVATDYGYTF
.	.	TRBV11-2	TRBJ1-5	TGTGCCAGCAGCTTAGAGAACAATCAGCCCCAGCATTTT	CASSLENNQPQHF
.	.	TRBV19	TRBJ1-5	TGTGCCAGTAGTCAAGGGGATAGCAATCAGCCCCAGCATTTT	CASSQGDSNQPQHF
.	.	TRBV28	TRBJ2-7	TGTGCCAGCAGCGGTATCGAGGGGGAGCAGTACTTC	CASSGIEGEQYF
.	TRBD1	TRBV2	TRBJ2-7	TGTGCCACCCGGGACAGTGGGTACGAGCAGTACTTC	CATRDSGYEQYF
once	TRBD1	TRBV11-2	TRBJ1-5	TGTGCCAGCAGCTTAGATCCAGGGGGGAATCAGCCCCAGCATTTT	CASSLDPGGNQPQHF
.	.	TRBV13	TRBJ2-4	TGTGCCAGCAGCTTAGGGAGGGAAGGGTGGAGTAGAAACATTCAGTACTTC	CASSLGREGWSRNIQYF
.	.	TRBV4-3	TRBJ2-1	TGCGCCAGCAGCCAAGCGACGGAGCCGCTTTTCAATGAGCAGTTCTTC	CASSQATEPLFNEQFF
.	.	TRBV5-5	TRBJ2-7	TGTGCCAGCAGCTTGCACCAGGGCGGGTGGGAGTACTTC	CASSLHQGGWEYF
.	.	TRBV6-1	TRBJ2-7	TGTGCCAGCAGTGAAGCGTCCTCCGGATTCGGTTACGAGCAGTACTTC	CASSEASSGFGYEQYF
.	.	TRBV4-1	TRBJ2-1	TGCGCCAGCAGCCAAGCGTTAGGGGGGTCATCCTACAATGAGCAGTTCTTC	CASSQALGGSSYNEQFF
.	TRBD1	TRBV6-5	TRBJ2-1	TGTGCCAGCAGTTACTCTTCAGGGGGTATGAGCTATGAGCAGTTCTTC	CASSYSSGGMSYEQFF
.	TRBD1	TRBV5-1	TRBJ1-6	TGCGCCAGCAGCCCGCACAGGGGGCAGTACTCCTATAATTCACCCCTCCACTTT	CASSPHRGQYSYNSPLHF
.	TRBD1	TRBV28	TRBJ2-5	TGTGCCAGCAGGTCTTTGGACAGGGAAGAGACCCAGTACTTC	CASRSLDREETQYF